This T cell receptor (beta chain) was documented in a study of blood T cell repertoires in COVID-19. Study overall: T cells, B-cell-depleted T cells, or PBMCs provided the cDNA or gDNA that served as material.

The authors' processing: Nucleated cell counts were estimated from reference gene primer amplification. The method was immunoSEQ multiplex PCR; TCRdb's version includes in-frame clones alone and lacks a portion of them. That table supplies the V and J calls and clone size; D and trimming were determined from the DNA. The sample has 300,000 to 350,000 clones, around four fifths seen once. This CDR3 is 16 amino acids long. Germline V CDR1 and CDR2: LGHNA, YNFKEQ. V trimming: 4 bases; J trimming: 2 bases; junction bases outside the gene matches: 6. The sequenced sample was peripheral blood. J is TRBJ2-1 and V is TRBV4-2; 9 nucleotides agree with TRBD2. The clonotype comes from a man aged 30 to 45 with active or convalescent COVID-19. Here the CDR3 reads CASSRMTSGTYNEQFF. The CDR3 coding sequence is TGTGCCAGCAGCCGAATGACTAGCGGAACCTACAATGAGCAGTTCTTC.